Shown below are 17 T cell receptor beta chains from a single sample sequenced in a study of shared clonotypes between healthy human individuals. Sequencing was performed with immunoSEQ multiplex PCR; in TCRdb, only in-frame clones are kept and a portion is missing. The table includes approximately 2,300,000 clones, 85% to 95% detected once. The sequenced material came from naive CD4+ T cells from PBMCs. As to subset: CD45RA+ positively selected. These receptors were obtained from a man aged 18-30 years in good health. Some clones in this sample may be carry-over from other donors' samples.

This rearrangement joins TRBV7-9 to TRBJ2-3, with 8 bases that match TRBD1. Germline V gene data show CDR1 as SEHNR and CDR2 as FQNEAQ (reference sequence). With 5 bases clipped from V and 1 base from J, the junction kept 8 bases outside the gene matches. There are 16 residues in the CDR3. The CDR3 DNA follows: TGTGCCAGCAGCCGAGCAGGGGGCACGGGCACAGATACGCAGTATTTT. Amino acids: CASSRAGGTGTDTQYF.

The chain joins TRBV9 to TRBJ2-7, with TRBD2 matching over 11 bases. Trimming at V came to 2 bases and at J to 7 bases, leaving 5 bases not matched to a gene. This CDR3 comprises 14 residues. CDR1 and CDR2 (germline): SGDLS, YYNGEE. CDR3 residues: CASSVSGRAGEQYF. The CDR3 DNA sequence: TGTGCCAGCAGCGTTAGCGGGAGGGCCGGGGAGCAGTACTTC.

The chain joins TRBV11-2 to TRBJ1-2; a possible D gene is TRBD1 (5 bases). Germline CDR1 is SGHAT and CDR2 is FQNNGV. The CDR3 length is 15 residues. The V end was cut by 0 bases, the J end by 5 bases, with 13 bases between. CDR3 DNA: TGTGCCAGCAGCTTAGATCGGCAGGGAAATTATGGCTACACCTTC. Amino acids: CASSLDRQGNYGYTF. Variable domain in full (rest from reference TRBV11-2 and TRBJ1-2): EAGVAQSPRYKIIEKRQSVAFWCNPISGHATLYWYQQILGQGPKLLIQFQNNGVVDDSQLPKDRFSAERLKGVDSTLKIQPAKLEDSAVYLCASSLDRQGNYGYTFGSGTRLTVV.

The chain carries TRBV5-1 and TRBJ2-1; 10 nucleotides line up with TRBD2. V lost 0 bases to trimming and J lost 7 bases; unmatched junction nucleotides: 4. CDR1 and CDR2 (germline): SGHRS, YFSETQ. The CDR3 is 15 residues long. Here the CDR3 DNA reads TGCGCCAGCAGCTTGGGTGGGACTAGCGTTAATGAGCAGTTCTTC. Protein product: CASSLGGTSVNEQFF.

The CDR3 protein is CASSQERFGGRRTGELFF. The CDR3 DNA sequence: TGTGCCAGCAGCCAAGAGCGGTTTGGCGGGAGGAGAACCGGGGAGCTGTTTTTT. The chain uses TRBV4-2 and TRBJ2-2, with TRBD2 matching 8 bases. Losses at the gene ends were 0 bases for V and 5 bases for J; bases not matched to a gene: 11. The CDR3 contains 18 residues. CDR1 and CDR2 from the germline V gene are LGHNA and YNFKEQ.

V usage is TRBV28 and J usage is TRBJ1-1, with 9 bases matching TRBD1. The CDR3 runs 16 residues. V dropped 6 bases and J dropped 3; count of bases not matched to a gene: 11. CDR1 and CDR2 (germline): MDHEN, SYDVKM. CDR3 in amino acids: CASSSFDRGDYTEAFF. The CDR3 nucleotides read TGTGCCAGCAGCTCGTTTGACAGGGGGGATTACACTGAAGCTTTCTTT.

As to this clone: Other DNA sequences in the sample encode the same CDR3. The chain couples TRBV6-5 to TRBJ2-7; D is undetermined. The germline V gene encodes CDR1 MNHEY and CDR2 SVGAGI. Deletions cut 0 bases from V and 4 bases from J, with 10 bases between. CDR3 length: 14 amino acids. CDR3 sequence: CASSYSAGTYEQYF. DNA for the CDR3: TGTGCCAGCAGTTACTCGGCAGGAACGTACGAGCAGTACTTC.

CDR3 region: CATSRVSSGIREKLFF. In DNA, the CDR3 is TGTGCCACCAGCAGAGTTAGCTCGGGAATACGGGAAAAACTGTTTTTT. This chain connects TRBV15 to TRBJ1-4, with no clear D. Trimming left V 1 base short and J 8 bases short, with 17 bases between. Germline assignment: CDR1 LNHNV and CDR2 YYDKDF (reference sequence). The CDR3 consists of 16 residues. The entire variable domain, with the rest obtained from reference TRBV15 and TRBJ1-4, is as follows: DAMVIQNPRYQVTQFGKPVTLSCSQTLNHNVMYWYQQKSSQAPKLLFHYYDKDFNNEADTPDNFQSRRPNTSFCFLDIRSPGLGDTAMYLCATSRVSSGIREKLFFGSGTQLSVL.

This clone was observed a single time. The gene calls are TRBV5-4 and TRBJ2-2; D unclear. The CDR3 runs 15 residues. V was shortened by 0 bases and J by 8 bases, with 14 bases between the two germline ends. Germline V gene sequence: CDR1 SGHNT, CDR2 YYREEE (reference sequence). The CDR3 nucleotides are TGTGCCAGCAGCTTGGGTTTCGGGTCCCAAGGGGAGCTGTTTTTT. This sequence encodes CASSLGFGSQGELFF.

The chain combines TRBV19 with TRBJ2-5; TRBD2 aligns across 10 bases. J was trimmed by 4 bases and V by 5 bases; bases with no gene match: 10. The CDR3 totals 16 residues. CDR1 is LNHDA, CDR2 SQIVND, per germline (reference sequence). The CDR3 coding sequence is TGTGCCAGTAGTTACTCAGCGGGAGGGCCGGGAGAGACCCAGTACTTC. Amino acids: CASSYSAGGPGETQYF.

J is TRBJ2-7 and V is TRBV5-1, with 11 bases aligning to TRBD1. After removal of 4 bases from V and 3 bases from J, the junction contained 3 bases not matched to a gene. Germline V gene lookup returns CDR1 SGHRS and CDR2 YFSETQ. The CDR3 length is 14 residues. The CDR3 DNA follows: TGCGCCAGCAGCGGCGGGACAGGGGGCTACGAGCAGTACTTC. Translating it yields CASSGGTGGYEQYF.

The CDR3, as DNA: TGTGCCAGCAGTTCCACAGGGGTTAATGAAAAACTGTTTTTT. This encodes CASSSTGVNEKLFF. The rearrangement links TRBV28 to TRBJ1-4, with 7 bases matching TRBD1. V lost 4 bases, J lost 4 bases, and 3 bases stayed unmatched. Germline lookup yields CDR1 MDHEN and CDR2 SYDVKM. This CDR3 has 14 residues.

In nucleotides, the CDR3 is TGTGCTAGTGGTGTGACAGGGGTAGATACGCAGTATTTT. Translated, it gives CASGVTGVDTQYF. V usage is TRBV12-5 and J usage is TRBJ2-3; TRBD1 aligns across 8 bases. From germline, CDR1 is LGHNT and CDR2 FRNRAP. The CDR3 runs 13 residues. Losses at the gene ends were 5 bases for V and 5 bases for J; bases not matched to a gene: 3.

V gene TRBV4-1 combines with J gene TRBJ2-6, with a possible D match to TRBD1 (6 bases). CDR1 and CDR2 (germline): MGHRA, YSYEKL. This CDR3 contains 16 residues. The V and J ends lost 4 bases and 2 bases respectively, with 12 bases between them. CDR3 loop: CASSLDQGPGANVLTF. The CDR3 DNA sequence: TGCGCCAGCAGCCTAGATCAGGGGCCTGGGGCCAACGTCCTGACTTTC.

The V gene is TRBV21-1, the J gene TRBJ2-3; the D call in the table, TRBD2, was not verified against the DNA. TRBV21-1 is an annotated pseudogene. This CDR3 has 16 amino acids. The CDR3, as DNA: TGTGCCAGCAGCAAATTCGGACTAGCGGGACCAGATACGCAGTATTTT. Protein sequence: CASSKFGLAGPDTQYF.

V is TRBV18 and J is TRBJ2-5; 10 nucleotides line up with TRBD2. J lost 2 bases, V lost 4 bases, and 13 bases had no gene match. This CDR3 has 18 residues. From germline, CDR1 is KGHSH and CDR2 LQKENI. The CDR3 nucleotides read TGTGCCAGCTCACAGAGGACAGGAGGACTAGCGGCTCAAGAGACCCAGTACTTC. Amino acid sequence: CASSQRTGGLAAQETQYF. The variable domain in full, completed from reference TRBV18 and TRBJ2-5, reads NAGVMQNPRHLVRRRGQEARLRCSPMKGHSHVYWYRQLPEEGLKFMVYLQKENIIDESGMPKERFSAEFPKEGPSILRIQQVVRGDSAAYFCASSQRTGGLAAQETQYFGPGTRLLVL.

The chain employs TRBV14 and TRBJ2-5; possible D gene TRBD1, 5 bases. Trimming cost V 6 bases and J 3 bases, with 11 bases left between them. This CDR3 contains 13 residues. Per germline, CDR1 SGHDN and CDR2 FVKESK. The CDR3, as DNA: TGTGCCAGCAGTCGACAGATAGAAGAGACCCAGTACTTC. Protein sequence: CASSRQIEETQYF.